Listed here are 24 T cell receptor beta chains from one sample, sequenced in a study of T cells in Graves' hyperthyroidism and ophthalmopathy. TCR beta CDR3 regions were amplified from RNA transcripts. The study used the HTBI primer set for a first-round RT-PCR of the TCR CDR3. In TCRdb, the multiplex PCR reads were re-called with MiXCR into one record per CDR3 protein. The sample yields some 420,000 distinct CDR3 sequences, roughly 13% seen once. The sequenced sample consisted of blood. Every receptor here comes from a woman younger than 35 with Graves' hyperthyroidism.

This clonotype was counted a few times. As DNA, the CDR3 is TGCAGTGCTATGAATTCCGACAGGGGATACAATGAGCAGTTCTTC. Translated, it gives CSAMNSDRGYNEQFF. The chain has TRBV20-1 and TRBJ2-1, with TRBD1 identical over 8 bases. The CDR3 extends over 15 amino acids. CDR1 is DFQATT, CDR2 SNEGSKA, per germline (reference sequence). V lost 4 bases to trimming and J lost 4 bases; unmatched junction nucleotides: 9.

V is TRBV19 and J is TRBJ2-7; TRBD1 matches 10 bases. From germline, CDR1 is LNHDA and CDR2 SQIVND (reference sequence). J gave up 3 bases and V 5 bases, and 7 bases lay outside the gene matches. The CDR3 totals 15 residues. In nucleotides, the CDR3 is TGTGCCAGTAGTGCCGGGACAGGGGTCCTCTACGAGCAGTACTTC. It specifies CASSAGTGVLYEQYF.

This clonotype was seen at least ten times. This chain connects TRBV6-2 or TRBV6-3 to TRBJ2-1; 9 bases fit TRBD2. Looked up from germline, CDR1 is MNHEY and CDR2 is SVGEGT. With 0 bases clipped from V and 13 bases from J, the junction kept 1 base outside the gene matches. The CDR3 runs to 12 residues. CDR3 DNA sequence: TGTGCCAGCAGTTACTCGGGACTAGCTCAGTTCTTC. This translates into CASSYSGLAQFF.

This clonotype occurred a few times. CDR3 bases: TGTGCCAGCAGCGTAGCCCCCCTAGCGGGAGGCACCTCCGGGGAGCTGTTTTTT. This gives the protein CASSVAPLAGGTSGELFF. The rearrangement links TRBV9 to TRBJ2-2; 11 bases agree with TRBD2. Trimming removed 0 bases from V and 6 bases from J; junction bases left unmatched: 10. Germline loops: CDR1 SGDLS, CDR2 YYNGEE. The CDR3 covers 18 residues.

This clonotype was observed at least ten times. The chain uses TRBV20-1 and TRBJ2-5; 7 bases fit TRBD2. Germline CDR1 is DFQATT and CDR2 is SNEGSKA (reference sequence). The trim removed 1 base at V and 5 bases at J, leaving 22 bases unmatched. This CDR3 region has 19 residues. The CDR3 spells CSARAVLSTFSREKETQYF. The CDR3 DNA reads TGCAGTGCTAGAGCTGTCCTCTCTACTTTCTCGCGGGAGAAGGAGACCCAGTACTTC.

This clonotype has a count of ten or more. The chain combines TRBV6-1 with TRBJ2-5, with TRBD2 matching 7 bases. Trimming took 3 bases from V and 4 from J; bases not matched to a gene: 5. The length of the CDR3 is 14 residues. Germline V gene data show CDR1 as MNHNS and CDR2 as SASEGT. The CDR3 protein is CASSEDSGGETQYF. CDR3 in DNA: TGTGCCAGCAGTGAGGACTCGGGGGGAGAGACCCAGTACTTC.

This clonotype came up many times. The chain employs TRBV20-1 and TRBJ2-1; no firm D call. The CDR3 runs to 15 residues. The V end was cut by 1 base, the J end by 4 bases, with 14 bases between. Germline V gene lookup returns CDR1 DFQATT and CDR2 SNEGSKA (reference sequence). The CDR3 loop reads CSARAPREGYNEQFF. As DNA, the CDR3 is TGCAGTGCTAGAGCTCCAAGGGAAGGTTACAATGAGCAGTTCTTC.

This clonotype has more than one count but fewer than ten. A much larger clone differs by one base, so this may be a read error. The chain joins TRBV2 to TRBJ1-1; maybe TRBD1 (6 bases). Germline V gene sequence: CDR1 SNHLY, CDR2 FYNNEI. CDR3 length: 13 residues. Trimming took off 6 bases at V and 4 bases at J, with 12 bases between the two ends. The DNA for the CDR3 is TGTGCCAGCAGGAGGGGGGAGGGCACTGAAGCTTTCTTT. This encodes CASRRGEGTEAFF. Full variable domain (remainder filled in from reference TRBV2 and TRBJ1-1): EPEVTQTPSHQVTQMGQEVILRCVPISNHLYFYWYRQILGQKVEFLVSFYNNEISEKSEIFDDQFSVERPDGSNFTLKIRSTKLEDSAMYFCASRRGEGTEAFFGQGTRLTVV.

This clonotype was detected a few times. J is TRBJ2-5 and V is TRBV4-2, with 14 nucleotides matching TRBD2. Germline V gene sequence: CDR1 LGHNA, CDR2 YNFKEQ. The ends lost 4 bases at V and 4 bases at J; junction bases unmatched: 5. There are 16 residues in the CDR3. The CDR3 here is CASSPGTSGSVETQYF. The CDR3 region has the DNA TGTGCCAGCAGCCCTGGGACTAGCGGGAGCGTAGAGACCCAGTACTTC.

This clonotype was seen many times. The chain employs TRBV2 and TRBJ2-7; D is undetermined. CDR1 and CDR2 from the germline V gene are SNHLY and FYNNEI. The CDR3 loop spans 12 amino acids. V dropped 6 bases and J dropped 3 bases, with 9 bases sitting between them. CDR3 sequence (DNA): TGTGCCAGCAGCACAGAGATCTACGAGCAGTACTTC. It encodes CASSTEIYEQYF.

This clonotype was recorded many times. In DNA, the CDR3 is TGTGCCAGCAGTCGACAGGGACGAAGCAATCAGCCCCAGCATTTT. It codes for CASSRQGRSNQPQHF. The chain combines TRBV5-8 with TRBJ1-5, with 7 bases fitting TRBD1. There are 15 residues in the CDR3. V shed 5 bases, J shed 1 base, and the junction held 6 bases outside the gene matches. Germline CDR1 reads SGHTS; CDR2 reads YDEGEE.

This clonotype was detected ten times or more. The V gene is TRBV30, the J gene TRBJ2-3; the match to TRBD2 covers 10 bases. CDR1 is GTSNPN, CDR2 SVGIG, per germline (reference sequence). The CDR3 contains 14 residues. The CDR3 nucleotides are TGTGCTTACGCCCCGGGACTAGCGACAGATACGCAGTATTTT. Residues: CAYAPGLATDTQYF.

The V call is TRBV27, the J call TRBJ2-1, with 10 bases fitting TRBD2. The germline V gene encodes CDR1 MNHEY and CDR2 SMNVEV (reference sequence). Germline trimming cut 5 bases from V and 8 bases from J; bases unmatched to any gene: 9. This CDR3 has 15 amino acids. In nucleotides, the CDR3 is TGTGCCAGCAGTAGCCTAGCGGGAGTAAGTCATGAGCAGTTCTTC. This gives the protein CASSSLAGVSHEQFF.

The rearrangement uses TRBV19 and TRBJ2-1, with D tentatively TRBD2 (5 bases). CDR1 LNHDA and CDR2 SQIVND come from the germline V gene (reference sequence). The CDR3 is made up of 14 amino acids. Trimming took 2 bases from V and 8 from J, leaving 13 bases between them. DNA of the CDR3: TGTGCCAGTAGTATAAAGACGGGAAGCGATGAGCAGTTCTTC. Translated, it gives CASSIKTGSDEQFF.

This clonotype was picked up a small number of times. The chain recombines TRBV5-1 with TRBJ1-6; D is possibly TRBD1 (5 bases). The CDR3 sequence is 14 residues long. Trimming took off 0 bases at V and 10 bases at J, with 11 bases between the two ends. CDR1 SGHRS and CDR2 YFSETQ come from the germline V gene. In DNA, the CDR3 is TGCGCCAGCAGCTTGGACAGGATACGGTCACCCCTCCACTTT. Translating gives CASSLDRIRSPLHF.

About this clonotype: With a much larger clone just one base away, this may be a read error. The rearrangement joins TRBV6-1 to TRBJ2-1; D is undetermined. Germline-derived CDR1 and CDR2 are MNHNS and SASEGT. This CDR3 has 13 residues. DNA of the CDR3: TGTGTCAGCAGTGACACTGGTTACAATGAGCAGTTCTTC. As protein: CVSSDTGYNEQFF.

This chain's CDR3 is CASSPTERYQGAWRYGYTF. The CDR3 DNA follows: TGTGCCAGCAGTCCAACGGAAAGATATCAGGGGGCCTGGAGGTATGGCTACACCTTC. The chain carries TRBV27 and TRBJ1-2, with 8 positions matching TRBD1. CDR1 and CDR2 from the germline V gene are MNHEY and SMNVEV (reference sequence). The CDR3 has 19 residues. V trimming: 5 bases; J trimming: 5 bases; junction bases outside the gene matches: 22.

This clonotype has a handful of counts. CDR3 sequence (DNA): TGTGCCAGCAGTGTCGAGGACAGGAAATACGAGCAGTACTTC. It translates to CASSVEDRKYEQYF. The chain couples TRBV25-1 to TRBJ2-7; 7 bases fit TRBD1. This CDR3 region has 14 residues. Trimming took 4 bases from V and 4 from J; bases not matched to a gene: 7. Germline V gene data show CDR1 as MGHDK and CDR2 as SYGVNS.

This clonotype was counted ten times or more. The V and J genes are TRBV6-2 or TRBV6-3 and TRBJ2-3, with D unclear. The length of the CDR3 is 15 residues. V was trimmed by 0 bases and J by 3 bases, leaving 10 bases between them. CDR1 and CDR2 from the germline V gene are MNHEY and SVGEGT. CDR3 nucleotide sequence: TGTGCCAGCAGTTACTCGAAGCTGGAGACAGATACGCAGTATTTT. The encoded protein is CASSYSKLETDTQYF.

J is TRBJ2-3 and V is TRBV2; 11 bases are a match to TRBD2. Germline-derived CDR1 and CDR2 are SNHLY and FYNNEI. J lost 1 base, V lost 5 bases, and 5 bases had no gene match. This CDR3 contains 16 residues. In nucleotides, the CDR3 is TGTGCCAGCAGTACCGGGACTAGCGGTCGCACAGATACGCAGTATTTT. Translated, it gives CASSTGTSGRTDTQYF.

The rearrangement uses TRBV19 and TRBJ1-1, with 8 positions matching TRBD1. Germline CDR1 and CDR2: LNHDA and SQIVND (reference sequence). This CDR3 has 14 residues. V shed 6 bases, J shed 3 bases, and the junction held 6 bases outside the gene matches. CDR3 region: CASRQTGVDTEAFF. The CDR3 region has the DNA TGTGCCAGTAGGCAGACAGGGGTCGACACTGAAGCTTTCTTT.

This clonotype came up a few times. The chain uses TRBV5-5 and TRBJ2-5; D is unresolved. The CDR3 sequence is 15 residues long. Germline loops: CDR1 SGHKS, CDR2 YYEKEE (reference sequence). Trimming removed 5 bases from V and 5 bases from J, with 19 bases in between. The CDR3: CASSLYWEPGETQYF. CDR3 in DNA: TGTGCCAGCAGTTTATATTGGGAACCCGGGGAGACCCAGTACTTC.

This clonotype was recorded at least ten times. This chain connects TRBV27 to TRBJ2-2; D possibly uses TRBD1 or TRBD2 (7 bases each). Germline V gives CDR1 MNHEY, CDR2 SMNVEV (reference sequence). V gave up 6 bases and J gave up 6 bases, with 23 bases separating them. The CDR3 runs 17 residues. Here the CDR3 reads CASRKGGVQGLAGELFF. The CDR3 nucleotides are TGTGCCAGCAGAAAAGGGGGGGTACAGGGGCTCGCCGGGGAGCTGTTTTTT.

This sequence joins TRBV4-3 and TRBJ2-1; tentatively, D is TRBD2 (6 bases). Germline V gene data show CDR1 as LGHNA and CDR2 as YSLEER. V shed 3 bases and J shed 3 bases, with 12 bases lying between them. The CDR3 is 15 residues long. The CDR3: CASSHRAGFYNEQFF. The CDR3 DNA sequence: TGCGCCAGCAGCCACCGTGCGGGATTCTACAATGAGCAGTTCTTC.